These T cell receptor beta chains were read from a single sample in a study of blood T cell repertoires in COVID-19. Profiled with immunoSEQ multiplex PCR; TCRdb holds only in-frame clones, not every one. The sample gives around 9,700 clones, around nine tenths of which show up once; more than 25% is in the top ten. Material for sequencing was peripheral blood. The receptors were gathered from a man under 40 with active or convalescent COVID-19. The CDR3 runs from the conserved cysteine through the conserved F or W. D genes are given only for firm matches. A row's size may be missing; if present it is once, few, many or a size class.

d_gene	v_gene	j_gene	abundance	CDR3nt	CDR3aa
.	TRBV18	TRBJ1-5	.	TGTGCCAGCTCACTAGAGGACAATCAGCCCCAGCATTTT	CASSLEDNQPQHF
.	TRBV29-1	TRBJ1-1	.	TGCAGCGTCCACGAAGGGGGTGGCACTGAAGCTTTTTTT	CSVHEGGGTEAFF
.	TRBV10-1	TRBJ2-3	.	TGCGCCAGCAGTGAGGCAGGTCCCACAGATACGCAGTATTTT	CASSEAGPTDTQYF
.	TRBV4-1	TRBJ1-1	large	TGCGCCAGCAGCCAAGCCTTTCTGACAGGGAACACTGAAGCTTTCTTT	CASSQAFLTGNTEAFF
TRBD1	TRBV27	TRBJ1-3	once	TGTGCCAGCAGTTTACAGGGACAGGGGGCTTTGACAGGAAACACCATATATTTT	CASSLQGQGALTGNTIYF
.	TRBV24-1	TRBJ2-2	.	TGTGCCACCGTCGGGGTCGCCGGGGAGCTGTTTTTT	CATVGVAGELFF
.	TRBV9	TRBJ2-1	.	TGTGCCAGCAGCGTAGAAGGGGGCTCCTACAATGAGCAGTTCTTC	CASSVEGGSYNEQFF
.	TRBV7-6	TRBJ2-1	.	TGTGCCAGCAGCCTGACAGAGACTCCTATCGGTGAGCAGTTCTTC	CASSLTETPIGEQFF
.	TRBV7-9	TRBJ2-1	.	TGTGCCAGCAGCTCAGGGAGGAACAATGAGCAGTTCTTC	CASSSGRNNEQFF
.	TRBV25-1	TRBJ1-2	.	TGTGCCAGCAGTGAAAAACCAGGGCTTTTTCCCTATGGCTACACCTTC	CASSEKPGLFPYGYTF
TRBD2	TRBV5-4	TRBJ2-7	.	TGTGCCAGCAGCCCGGGACTAGCGGAATACGAGCAGTACTTC	CASSPGLAEYEQYF
.	TRBV19	TRBJ1-1	.	TGTGCCAGTAGTAGGGCCGCCAGAAGTACTGAAGCTTTCTTT	CASSRAARSTEAFF
.	TRBV19	TRBJ2-1	once	TGTGCCAGTAGTATAGACGGGTCGGACAGTTTCAATGAGCAGTTCTTC	CASSIDGSDSFNEQFF
.	TRBV7-2	TRBJ2-7	.	TGTGCCAGCAGCTTAGTGGGAGGTTTCAGTCCCTCCTACGAGCAGTACTTC	CASSLVGGFSPSYEQYF
TRBD2	TRBV7-8	TRBJ2-1	.	TGTGCCAGCAGCTCCCAACCCTCTCCGGGACTAGCGAATGAGCAGTTCTTC	CASSSQPSPGLANEQFF
TRBD2	TRBV10-3	TRBJ2-5	.	TGTGCCATCAGTGAGTCGTGGGCTAGCGGAGACCAAGAGACCCAGTACTTC	CAISESWASGDQETQYF
.	TRBV2	TRBJ2-5	.	TGTGCCAGCAGTGAAAGGCGGGGTGGGGAGACCCAGTACTTC	CASSERRGGETQYF
.	TRBV6-1	TRBJ1-2	.	TGTGCCAGCAGTGAAGCGCAGGGTACCTATGGCTACACCTTC	CASSEAQGTYGYTF
.	TRBV7-2	TRBJ2-7	.	TGTGCCAGCAGCTTAAGGCAGGGATCAACCTACGAGCAGTACTTC	CASSLRQGSTYEQYF
.	TRBV4-1	TRBJ1-1	once	TGCGCCAGCAGCCAATCGTCATTGGGGGCCTGGGAAGCTTTCTTT	CASSQSSLGAWEAFF
.	TRBV2	TRBJ1-6	.	TGTGCCAGCAGCGTCGGGAGCATCTATAATTCACCCCTCCACTTT	CASSVGSIYNSPLHF
TRBD1	TRBV4-2	TRBJ1-4	.	TGTGCCAGCAGCCTACAGGGGACTAATGAAAAACTGTTTTTT	CASSLQGTNEKLFF
TRBD1	TRBV27	TRBJ1-2	.	TGTGCCAGCAGCCTCGGACAGGGCAGTGGCTACACCTTC	CASSLGQGSGYTF
.	TRBV6-6	TRBJ1-1	.	TGTGCCAGCAGTTACGACTTGACTAAGACTGAAGCTTTCTTT	CASSYDLTKTEAFF
.	TRBV18	TRBJ2-1	.	TGTGCCAGCTCACCCCAGGGTTGGGGCTCCTACAATGAGCAGTTCTTC	CASSPQGWGSYNEQFF
TRBD2	TRBV3-1/TRBV3-2	TRBJ2-4	.	TGTGCCAGCAGCCAAGAGGGAGGGCAGTACTTC	CASSQEGGQYF
TRBD1	TRBV24-1	TRBJ2-5	once	TGTGCCACCAGTGATCGACAGGGGGTAAAAGAGACCCAGTACTTC	CATSDRQGVKETQYF
.	TRBV19	TRBJ1-5	once	TGTGCCAGTAATTATGTTCCGGGGGGCGACGGAAATCAGCCCCAGCATTTT	CASNYVPGGDGNQPQHF
TRBD1	TRBV15	TRBJ2-3	.	TGTGCCACCAGCAGAGTTCGGACAGGGGGCGCAGATACGCAGTATTTT	CATSRVRTGGADTQYF
.	TRBV19	TRBJ2-3	once	TGTGCCAGTAGTACGATAACTAGCAGCACAGATACGCAGTATTTT	CASSTITSSTDTQYF
TRBD2	TRBV11-2	TRBJ2-5	.	TGTGCCAGCAGCCCCGGGACTAGCGGGGGGACACAAGAGACCCAGTACTTC	CASSPGTSGGTQETQYF
.	TRBV19	TRBJ2-1	once	TGTGCCAGTAGTATAGGTACAGGGCTGTACTCCTACAATGAGCAGTTCTTC	CASSIGTGLYSYNEQFF
.	TRBV7-7	TRBJ2-3	.	TGTGCCAGCAGCCCAACCCGGGGTACCACAGATACGCAGTATTTT	CASSPTRGTTDTQYF
.	TRBV5-1	TRBJ1-1	few	TGCGCCAGCAGCTCCGGCGGTAGGGGGATGAACACTGAAGCTTTCTTT	CASSSGGRGMNTEAFF
TRBD2	TRBV4-1	TRBJ2-5	.	TGCGCCAGCAGCCAAGGGACTAGCGGGGGAGAGACCCAGTACTTC	CASSQGTSGGETQYF
.	TRBV19	TRBJ1-5	once	TGTGCCAGTAGTACCGGCGCGGGGGGAGGTCAGCCCCAGCATTTT	CASSTGAGGGQPQHF
TRBD1	TRBV5-1	TRBJ1-2	.	TGCGCCAGCAGCTACGCCGGGACAGGGCCCTCTTTATATGGCTACACCTTC	CASSYAGTGPSLYGYTF
TRBD2	TRBV2	TRBJ2-2	.	TGTGCCAGCAGACGGGGACTAGCGGGGGGCGGGGAGCTGTTTTTT	CASRRGLAGGGELFF
.	TRBV7-6	TRBJ2-3	.	TGTGCCAGCAGCTTAGCGGTTGCGGGGCCCACAGATACGCAGTATTTT	CASSLAVAGPTDTQYF
TRBD1	TRBV5-1	TRBJ2-2	.	TGCGCCAGCAGCTCACAGGGGACCGGGGAGCTGTTTTTT	CASSSQGTGELFF
TRBD2	TRBV4-2	TRBJ2-3	once	TGTGCCAGCAGCCTAGCGGGGGGAAGCACAGATACGCAGTATTTT	CASSLAGGSTDTQYF
TRBD1	TRBV9	TRBJ1-2	.	TGTGCCAGCAGCGCCCCGGGACAGGTCTATGGCTACACCTTC	CASSAPGQVYGYTF
TRBD2	TRBV13	TRBJ2-2	.	TGTGCCAGCAGCCATGGGAGGGAAAGGGGCACCGGGGAGCTGTTTTTT	CASSHGRERGTGELFF
TRBD1	TRBV6-5	TRBJ1-5	.	TGTGCCAGCAGTTCCACAGGGGGCGATGGTAGTCAGCCCCAGCATTTT	CASSSTGGDGSQPQHF
.	TRBV19	TRBJ1-2	.	TGTGCCAGTGAGCCGGAGGGAATGGCACGGGACTACACCTTC	CASEPEGMARDYTF
.	TRBV9	TRBJ1-5	.	TGTGCCAGCAGCAAAGGGGTCGCTAGCAATCAGCCCCAGCATTTT	CASSKGVASNQPQHF
.	TRBV27	TRBJ1-6	few	TGTGCCAGCAGCCCTACCCCGGGTGATAATTCACCCCTCCACTTT	CASSPTPGDNSPLHF
.	TRBV11-2	TRBJ2-7	.	TGTGCCAGCAGTTCCGTATCCTCCTACGAGCAGTACTTC	CASSSVSSYEQYF
.	TRBV5-1	TRBJ2-1	.	TGCGCCAGCAGCTTGTTCACCGAGGGAGAGCAGTTCTTC	CASSLFTEGEQFF
.	TRBV5-5	TRBJ2-3	.	TGTGCCAGCAGCTTGGTTGGTCTGAGACAGATCACAGATACGCAGTATTTT	CASSLVGLRQITDTQYF
.	TRBV22-1	TRBJ2-7	.	TGTCCTGGGAGCGCACGTAAGACGACTAGCTGGGGGGACTACGAGCAGTACTTC	CPGSARKTTSWGDYEQYF
TRBD1	TRBV30	TRBJ2-3	.	TGTGCCTGTCCGAACAGGGGGCCGAGCACAGATACGCAGTATTTT	CACPNRGPSTDTQYF
TRBD1	TRBV2	TRBJ1-1	once	TGTGCCAGCAGGGGAACAGGGGGCTCGGGTGCTTTCTTT	CASRGTGGSGAFF
.	TRBV12-5	TRBJ2-2	.	TGTGCTAGTTCCCAGGAAGCCACCGGGGAGCTGTTTTTT	CASSQEATGELFF
.	TRBV2	TRBJ1-1	once	TGTGCCAGCAGTCAAAGGGAGGGCCACGGCACTGAAGCTTTCTTT	CASSQREGHGTEAFF
.	TRBV5-8	TRBJ1-2	few	TGTGCCAGCAGCTTGTGGGGGCAGGGCCCTATCTCTTATGGCTACACCTTC	CASSLWGQGPISYGYTF